The 13 T cell receptor beta chains in this list originate from one sample, sequenced in a study of blood T cell repertoires in COVID-19. Produced via immunoSEQ multiplex PCR; TCRdb's table is partial and in-frame only. The sample contains under 200,000 clones, roughly four fifths of which appear only once. The sequenced sample consisted of peripheral blood. These receptor sequences come from a human donor with acute or convalescent COVID-19. The donor label of this sample is uncertain.

J is TRBJ1-6 and V is TRBV6-5, with D perhaps TRBD1 (6 bases). The germline gives CDR1 MNHEY, CDR2 SVGAGI. The CDR3 is made up of 13 amino acids. Trimming left V 8 bases short and J 5 bases short, with 10 bases between. Written as DNA, the CDR3 is TGTGCCAGCGGGACACTTGATAATTCACCCCTCCACTTT. Translation gives CASGTLDNSPLHF.

The chain combines TRBV2 with TRBJ1-1; maybe TRBD1 (6 bases). CDR1 and CDR2 (germline): SNHLY, FYNNEI. The CDR3 is 13 residues long. With 6 bases removed from V and 1 base from J, the gap between germline ends came to 9 bases. The CDR3 nucleotides are TGTGCCAGCAGCAGGGGCGGGAACACTGAAGCTTTCTTT. Translation: CASSRGGNTEAFF.

There are a few counts of this clone. V usage is TRBV5-1 and J usage is TRBJ2-2, with 9 bases aligning to TRBD1. V shed 1 base, J shed 5 bases, and the junction held 3 bases outside the gene matches. Germline CDR1 and CDR2: SGHRS and YFSETQ. The CDR3 consists of 15 residues. The DNA of the CDR3 is TGCGCCAGCAGCTTGTCCGGGACAGGGACCGGGGAGCTGTTTTTT. Residues: CASSLSGTGTGELFF.

The V gene is TRBV6-1, the J gene TRBJ2-7; D might be TRBD1 (6 bases). The CDR3 runs to 15 residues. CDR1 and CDR2 from the germline V gene are MNHNS and SASEGT. V lost 2 bases, J lost 7 bases, and 18 bases lay in between. CDR3 DNA: TGTGCCAGCAGTGAATCTCTCGGGCTTAGGGGGGAGCAGTACTTC. Translated: CASSESLGLRGEQYF.

The chain is built from TRBV19 and TRBJ2-7; 10 positions agree with TRBD1. Germline loops: CDR1 LNHDA, CDR2 SQIVND (reference sequence). The CDR3 spans 13 residues. After removal of 6 bases from V and 7 bases from J, the junction contained 6 bases not matched to a gene. CDR3 sequence: CASRRQGAREQYF. CDR3 bases: TGTGCCAGTAGGAGACAGGGGGCTAGAGAGCAGTACTTC.

In the case of this clone: This sample also contains other DNA sequences that code for the same CDR3. This chain joins TRBV5-1 and TRBJ2-6; D might be TRBD2 (7 bases). CDR1 and CDR2 (germline): SGHRS, YFSETQ. Deletions cut 7 bases from V and 4 bases from J, with 9 bases between. This CDR3 spans 13 amino acids. CDR3 bases: TGCGCCAGCGGGGGGGCGGGGGCCAACGTCCTGACTTTC. As protein: CASGGAGANVLTF.

Of note for this clone: The sample holds other DNA sequences that translate to the same CDR3. The chain is built from TRBV7-8 and TRBJ2-2; 9 bases align to TRBD1. V dropped 1 base and J dropped 3; count of bases not matched to a gene: 0. This CDR3 is built from 15 residues. Germline CDR1 and CDR2: SGHVS and FQNEAQ. CDR3: CASSLGQGDTGELFF. CDR3 coding DNA: TGTGCCAGCAGCTTAGGACAGGGGGACACCGGGGAGCTGTTTTTT.

This sequence joins TRBV5-1 and TRBJ1-1, with TRBD1 matching over 8 bases. J was trimmed by 5 bases and V by 2 bases; bases with no gene match: 5. Germline lookup yields CDR1 SGHRS and CDR2 YFSETQ. CDR3 length equals 14 residues. In nucleotides, the CDR3 is TGCGCCAGCAGCTTAATTACAGGGGGGACTGAAGCTTTCTTT. As protein: CASSLITGGTEAFF. The full variable domain, in which reference TRBV5-1 and TRBJ1-1 provide the parts outside the CDR3, is KAGVTQTPRYLIKTRGQQVTLSCSPISGHRSVSWYQQTPGQGLQFLFEYFSETQRNKGNFPGRFSGRQFSNSRSEMNVSTLELGDSALYLCASSLITGGTEAFFGQGTRLTVV.

The chain couples TRBV11-2 to TRBJ2-1, with TRBD1 as a possible D gene (6 bases). The CDR3 consists of 13 residues. V was clipped by 4 bases and J by 6 bases, with 10 bases between them. CDR1 is SGHAT and CDR2 is FQNNGV in the germline V gene. The chain's CDR3 is CASSWGPLNEQFF. The CDR3 DNA follows: TGTGCCAGCAGCTGGGGGCCGCTCAATGAGCAGTTCTTC. Using reference TRBV11-2 and TRBJ2-1 for the parts outside the CDR3, the full variable domain is EAGVAQSPRYKIIEKRQSVAFWCNPISGHATLYWYQQILGQGPKLLIQFQNNGVVDDSQLPKDRFSAERLKGVDSTLKIQPAKLEDSAVYLCASSWGPLNEQFFGPGTRLTVL.

The chain is built from TRBV11-1 and TRBJ2-7; D is uncertain. The ends were cut back, 2 bases at V and 1 base at J, with 9 bases in the middle. The CDR3 runs to 14 residues. Germline V CDR1 and CDR2: SGHAT, FQDESV (reference sequence). The CDR3: CASSLSRKSYEQYF. The CDR3 coding sequence is TGTGCCAGCAGCTTATCCAGAAAATCCTACGAGCAGTACTTC.

The genes are TRBV28 and TRBJ2-2, with 9 bases identical to TRBD2. Trimming took 6 bases from V and 5 from J; bases not matched to a gene: 10. This CDR3 spans 16 amino acids. Germline CDR1 and CDR2: MDHEN and SYDVKM. The CDR3 here is CASSLGLAQSTGELFF. The CDR3 bases are TGTGCCAGCAGCCTCGGACTAGCGCAATCGACCGGGGAGCTGTTTTTT.

As for this clone: A junction boundary mismatches the germline segment, possibly from a read error. The V gene is TRBV7-7, the J gene TRBJ2-3; 7 positions match TRBD2. The CDR3 extends over 15 amino acids. Germline CDR1 is SSHAT and CDR2 is FNYEAQ (reference sequence). CDR3: CASSLGLAGTDTQYF. CDR3 bases: TGTGCTAGCAGCTTAGGTCTAGCGGGCACAGATACGCAGTATTTT.

This chain links TRBV29-1 with TRBJ1-2; TRBD1 is a possible D gene (5 bases). V dropped 7 bases and J dropped 4 bases, with 10 bases sitting between them. The CDR3 is made up of 11 amino acids. Germline values: CDR1 SQVTM, CDR2 ANQGSEA. CDR3 sequence reads: CSAQGGYGYTF. In DNA form, the CDR3 reads TGCAGCGCCCAGGGCGGCTATGGCTACACCTTC.